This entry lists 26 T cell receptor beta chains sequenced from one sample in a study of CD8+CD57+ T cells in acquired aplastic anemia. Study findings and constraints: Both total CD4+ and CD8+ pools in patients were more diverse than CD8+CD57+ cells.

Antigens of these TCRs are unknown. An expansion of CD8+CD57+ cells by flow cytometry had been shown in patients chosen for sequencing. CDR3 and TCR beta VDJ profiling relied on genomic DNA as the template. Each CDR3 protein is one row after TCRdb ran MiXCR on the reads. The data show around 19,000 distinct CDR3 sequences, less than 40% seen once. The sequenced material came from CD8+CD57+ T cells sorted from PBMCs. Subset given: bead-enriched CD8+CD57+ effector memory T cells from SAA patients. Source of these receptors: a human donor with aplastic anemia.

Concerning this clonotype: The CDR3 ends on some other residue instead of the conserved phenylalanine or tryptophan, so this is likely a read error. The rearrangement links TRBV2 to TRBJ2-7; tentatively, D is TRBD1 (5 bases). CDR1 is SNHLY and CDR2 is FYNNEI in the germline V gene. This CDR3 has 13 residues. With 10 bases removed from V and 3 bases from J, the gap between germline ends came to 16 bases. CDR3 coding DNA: TGTGCCATATCACAGGTAACGGACTACGAGCAGTACTCC. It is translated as CAISQVTDYEQYS.

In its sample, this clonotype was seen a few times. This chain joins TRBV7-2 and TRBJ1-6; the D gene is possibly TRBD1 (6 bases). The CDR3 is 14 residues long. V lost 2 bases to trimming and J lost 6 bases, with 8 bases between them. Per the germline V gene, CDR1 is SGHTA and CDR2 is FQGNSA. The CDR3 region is CASSLTGLNSPLHF. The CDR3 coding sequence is TGTGCCAGCAGCTTAACAGGGCTTAATTCACCCCTCCACTTT. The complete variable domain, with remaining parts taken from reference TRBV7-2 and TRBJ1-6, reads GAGVSQSPSNKVTEKGKDVELRCDPISGHTALYWYRQSLGQGLEFLIYFQGNSAPDKSGLPSDRFSAERTGGSVSTLTIQRTQQEDSAVYLCASSLTGLNSPLHFGNGTRLTVT.

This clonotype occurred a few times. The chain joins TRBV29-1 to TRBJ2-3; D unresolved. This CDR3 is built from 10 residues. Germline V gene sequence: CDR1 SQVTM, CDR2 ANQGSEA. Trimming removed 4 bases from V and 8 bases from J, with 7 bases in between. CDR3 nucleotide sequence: TGCAGCGTTGTTTGGGGTACGCAGTATTTT. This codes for CSVVWGTQYF.

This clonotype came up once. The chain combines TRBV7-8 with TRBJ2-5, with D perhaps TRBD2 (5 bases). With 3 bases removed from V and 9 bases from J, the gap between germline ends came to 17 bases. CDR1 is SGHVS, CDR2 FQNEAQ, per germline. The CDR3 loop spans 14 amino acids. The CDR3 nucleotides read TGTGCCAGCAGCTTCACAGAGGGAGTGTTGGCCCAGTACTTC. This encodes CASSFTEGVLAQYF. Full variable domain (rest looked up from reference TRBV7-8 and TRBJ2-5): GAGVSQSPRYKVAKRGQDVALRCDPISGHVSLFWYQQALGQGPEFLTYFQNEAQLDKSGLPSDRFFAERPEGSVSTLKIQRTQQEDSAVYLCASSFTEGVLAQYFGPGTRLLVL.

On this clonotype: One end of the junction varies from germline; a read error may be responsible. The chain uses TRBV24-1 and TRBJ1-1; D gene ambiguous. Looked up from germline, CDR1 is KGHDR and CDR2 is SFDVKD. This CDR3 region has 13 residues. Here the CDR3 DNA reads TGTGCCGCCAGTGATGCGGCAGCGGCTGAAGCTTTCTTT. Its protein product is CAASDAAAAEAFF.

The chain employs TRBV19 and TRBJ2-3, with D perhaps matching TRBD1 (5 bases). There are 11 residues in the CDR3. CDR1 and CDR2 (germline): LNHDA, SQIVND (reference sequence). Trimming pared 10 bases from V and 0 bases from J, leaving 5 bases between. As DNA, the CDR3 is TGTGCCACAGGGAGCACAGATACGCAGTATTTT. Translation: CATGSTDTQYF.

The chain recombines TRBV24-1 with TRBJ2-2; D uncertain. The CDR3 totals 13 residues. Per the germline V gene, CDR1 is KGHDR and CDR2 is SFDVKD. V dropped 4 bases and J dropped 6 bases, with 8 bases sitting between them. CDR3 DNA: TGTGCCACCAGTGACCCGGGCTCCGGGGAGCTGTTTTTT. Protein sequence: CATSDPGSGELFF.

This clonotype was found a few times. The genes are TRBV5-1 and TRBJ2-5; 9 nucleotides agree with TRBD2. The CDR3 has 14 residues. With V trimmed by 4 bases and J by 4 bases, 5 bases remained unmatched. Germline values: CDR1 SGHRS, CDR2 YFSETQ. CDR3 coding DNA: TGCGCCAGCAGCCCGGGACTAGCTGGAGAGACCCAGTACTTC. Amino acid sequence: CASSPGLAGETQYF.

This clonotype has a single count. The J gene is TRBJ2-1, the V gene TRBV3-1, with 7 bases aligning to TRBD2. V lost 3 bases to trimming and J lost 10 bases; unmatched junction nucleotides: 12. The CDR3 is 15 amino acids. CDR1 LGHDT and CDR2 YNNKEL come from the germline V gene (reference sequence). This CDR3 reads CASSQGPGLGPEQFF. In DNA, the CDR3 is TGTGCCAGCAGCCAGGGTCCAGGACTAGGCCCCGAGCAGTTCTTC.

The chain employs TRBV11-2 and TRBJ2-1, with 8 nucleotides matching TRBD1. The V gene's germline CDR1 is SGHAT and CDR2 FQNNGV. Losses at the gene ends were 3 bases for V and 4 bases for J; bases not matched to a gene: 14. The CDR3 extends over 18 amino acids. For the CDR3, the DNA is TGTGCCAGCAGCTTGTGGACAGGGAGTTATAATGGTTACAATGAGCAGTTCTTC. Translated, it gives CASSLWTGSYNGYNEQFF.

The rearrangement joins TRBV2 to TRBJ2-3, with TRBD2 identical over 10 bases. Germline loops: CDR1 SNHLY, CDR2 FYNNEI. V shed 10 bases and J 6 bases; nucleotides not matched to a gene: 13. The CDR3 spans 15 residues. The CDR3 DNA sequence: TGTGCCACCGGGGAACTAGCGGGGTCCATGGATACGCAGTATTTT. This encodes CATGELAGSMDTQYF.

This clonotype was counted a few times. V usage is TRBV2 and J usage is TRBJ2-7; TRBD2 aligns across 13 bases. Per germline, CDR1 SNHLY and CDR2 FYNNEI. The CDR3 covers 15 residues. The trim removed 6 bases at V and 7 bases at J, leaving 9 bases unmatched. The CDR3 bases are TGTGCCAGCAGCCAAGGACTAGCGGGAGCGAAGGAGCAGTACTTC. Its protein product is CASSQGLAGAKEQYF.

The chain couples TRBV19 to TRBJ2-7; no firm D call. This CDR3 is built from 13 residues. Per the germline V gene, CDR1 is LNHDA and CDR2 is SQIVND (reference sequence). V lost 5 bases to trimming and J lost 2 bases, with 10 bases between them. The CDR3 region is CASSPPGAYEQYF. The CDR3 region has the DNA TGTGCCAGTAGTCCGCCGGGTGCCTACGAGCAGTACTTC.

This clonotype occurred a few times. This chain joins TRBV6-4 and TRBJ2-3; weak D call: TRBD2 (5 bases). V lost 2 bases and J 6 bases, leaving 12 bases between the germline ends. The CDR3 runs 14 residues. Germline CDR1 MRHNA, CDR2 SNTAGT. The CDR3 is CASSDGGSVDTQYF. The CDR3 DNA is TGTGCCAGCAGTGACGGTGGGAGTGTGGATACGCAGTATTTT.

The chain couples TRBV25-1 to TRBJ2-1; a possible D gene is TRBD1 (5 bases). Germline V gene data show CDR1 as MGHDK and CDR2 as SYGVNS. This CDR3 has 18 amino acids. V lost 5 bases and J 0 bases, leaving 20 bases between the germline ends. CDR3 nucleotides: TGTGCCAGCAGTAGGCGAAGGACACGATCCAGCTCCTACAATGAGCAGTTCTTC. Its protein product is CASSRRRTRSSSYNEQFF.

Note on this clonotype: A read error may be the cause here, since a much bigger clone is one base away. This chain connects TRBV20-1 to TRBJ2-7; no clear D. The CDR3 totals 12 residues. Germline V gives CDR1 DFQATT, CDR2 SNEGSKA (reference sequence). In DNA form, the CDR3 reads TGCAGCACACCTAGACGAGATGGCGAGCAGTACTTC. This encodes CSTPRRDGEQYF.

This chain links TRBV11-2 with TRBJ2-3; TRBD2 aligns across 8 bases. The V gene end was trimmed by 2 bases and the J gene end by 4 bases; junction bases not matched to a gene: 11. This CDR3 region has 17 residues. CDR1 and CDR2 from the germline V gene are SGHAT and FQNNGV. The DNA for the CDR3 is TGTGCCAGCAGCTTAATGAGTAGCGGGGTTATACCAGATACGCAGTATTTT. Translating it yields CASSLMSSGVIPDTQYF.

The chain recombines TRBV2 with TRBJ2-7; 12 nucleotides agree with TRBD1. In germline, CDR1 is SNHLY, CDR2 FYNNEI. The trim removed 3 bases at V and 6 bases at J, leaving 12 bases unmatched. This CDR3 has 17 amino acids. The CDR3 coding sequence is TGTGCCAGCAGTGATGGCGGGAGGGGACAGGGGGCAAGCGAGCAGTACGTC. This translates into CASSDGGRGQGASEQYV.

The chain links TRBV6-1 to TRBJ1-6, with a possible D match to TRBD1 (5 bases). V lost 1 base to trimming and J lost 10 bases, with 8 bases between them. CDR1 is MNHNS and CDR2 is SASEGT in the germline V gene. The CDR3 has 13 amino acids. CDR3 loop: CASSEGRGSPLHF. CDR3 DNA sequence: TGTGCCAGCAGTGAAGGCCGGGGGTCACCCCTCCACTTT.

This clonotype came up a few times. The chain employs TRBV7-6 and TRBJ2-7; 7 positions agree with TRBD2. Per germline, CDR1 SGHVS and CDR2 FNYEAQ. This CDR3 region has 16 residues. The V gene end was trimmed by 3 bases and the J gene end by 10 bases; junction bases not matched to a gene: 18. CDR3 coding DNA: TGTGCCAGCAGCTTTGGTTTGGAGGCTAGCGGCGCAACACAGTACTTC. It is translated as CASSFGLEASGATQYF.

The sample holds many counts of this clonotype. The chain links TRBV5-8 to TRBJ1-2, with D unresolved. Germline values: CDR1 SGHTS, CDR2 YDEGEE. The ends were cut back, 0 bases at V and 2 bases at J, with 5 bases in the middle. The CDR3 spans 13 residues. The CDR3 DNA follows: TGTGCCAGCAGCTTGGAAGGGAACTATGGCTACACCTTC. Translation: CASSLEGNYGYTF.

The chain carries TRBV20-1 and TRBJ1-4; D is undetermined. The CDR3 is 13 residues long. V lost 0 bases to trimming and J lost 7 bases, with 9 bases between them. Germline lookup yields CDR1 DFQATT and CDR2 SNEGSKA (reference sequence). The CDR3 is CSARDPVVEKLFF. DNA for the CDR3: TGCAGTGCTAGAGATCCAGTGGTTGAAAAACTGTTTTTT.

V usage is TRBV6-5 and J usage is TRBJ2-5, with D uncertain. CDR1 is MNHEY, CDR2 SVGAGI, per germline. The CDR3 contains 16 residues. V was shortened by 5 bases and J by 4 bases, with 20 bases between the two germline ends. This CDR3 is CASSGRRTAERETQYF. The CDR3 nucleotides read TGTGCCAGCAGTGGGCGCAGGACGGCTGAACGAGAGACCCAGTACTTC.

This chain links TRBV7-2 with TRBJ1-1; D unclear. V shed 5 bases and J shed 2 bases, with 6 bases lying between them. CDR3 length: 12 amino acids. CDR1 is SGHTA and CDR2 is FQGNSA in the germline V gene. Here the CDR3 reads CASSRQNTEAFF. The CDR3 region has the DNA TGTGCCAGCAGCCGACAAAACACTGAAGCTTTCTTT.

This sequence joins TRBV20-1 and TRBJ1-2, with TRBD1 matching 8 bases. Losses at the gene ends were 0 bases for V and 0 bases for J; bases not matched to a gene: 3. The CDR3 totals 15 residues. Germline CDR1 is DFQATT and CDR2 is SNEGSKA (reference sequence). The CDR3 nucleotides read TGCAGTGCTAGAGAGACAGGGGCCGCTAACTATGGCTACACCTTC. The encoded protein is CSARETGAANYGYTF.

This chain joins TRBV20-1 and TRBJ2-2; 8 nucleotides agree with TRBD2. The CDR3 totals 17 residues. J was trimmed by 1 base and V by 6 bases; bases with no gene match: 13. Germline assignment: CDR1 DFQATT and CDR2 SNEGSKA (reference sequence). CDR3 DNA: TGCAGTGCCCATCAATTAGTCAGCGGGGGGAACACCGGGGAGCTGTTTTTT. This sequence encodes CSAHQLVSGGNTGELFF.